This TCR beta chain came from a study of sequential checkpoint blockade in melanoma. Whole-study context: Patients were randomized 1:1 to nivolumab-then-ipilimumab or ipilimumab-then-nivolumab first-line.

About this clone itself: What it binds is not known.

This CDR3 has 15 residues. Trimming stripped 2 bases from V and 3 bases from J, with 14 bases between. The germline V gene has CDR1 KGHSH and CDR2 LQKENI. Libraries were prepared by immunoSEQ multiplex PCR; TCRdb keeps only in-frame clonotypes and omits some of them. Of approximately 2,500 clones listed, around a fifth are singletons. The treatment: randomized to nivolumab then ipilimumab (arm A) or the reverse (arm B). Patients had received no earlier DNA-damaging chemotherapy. Study-wide points: T-cell fraction and clonality followed PD-L1 and CD8+ counts, not mutational load.

V and J are TRBV18 and TRBJ2-7; D uncertain. The sequence was collected from a human donor with melanoma. Sequencing was performed on tumor tissue (inferred from file names), taken from a patient given nivolumab and ipilimumab in sequence. For the CDR3, the DNA is TGTGCCAGCTCACCAGGGCTAACCGGCGGCTACGAGCAGTACTTC. It encodes CASSPGLTGGYEQYF.